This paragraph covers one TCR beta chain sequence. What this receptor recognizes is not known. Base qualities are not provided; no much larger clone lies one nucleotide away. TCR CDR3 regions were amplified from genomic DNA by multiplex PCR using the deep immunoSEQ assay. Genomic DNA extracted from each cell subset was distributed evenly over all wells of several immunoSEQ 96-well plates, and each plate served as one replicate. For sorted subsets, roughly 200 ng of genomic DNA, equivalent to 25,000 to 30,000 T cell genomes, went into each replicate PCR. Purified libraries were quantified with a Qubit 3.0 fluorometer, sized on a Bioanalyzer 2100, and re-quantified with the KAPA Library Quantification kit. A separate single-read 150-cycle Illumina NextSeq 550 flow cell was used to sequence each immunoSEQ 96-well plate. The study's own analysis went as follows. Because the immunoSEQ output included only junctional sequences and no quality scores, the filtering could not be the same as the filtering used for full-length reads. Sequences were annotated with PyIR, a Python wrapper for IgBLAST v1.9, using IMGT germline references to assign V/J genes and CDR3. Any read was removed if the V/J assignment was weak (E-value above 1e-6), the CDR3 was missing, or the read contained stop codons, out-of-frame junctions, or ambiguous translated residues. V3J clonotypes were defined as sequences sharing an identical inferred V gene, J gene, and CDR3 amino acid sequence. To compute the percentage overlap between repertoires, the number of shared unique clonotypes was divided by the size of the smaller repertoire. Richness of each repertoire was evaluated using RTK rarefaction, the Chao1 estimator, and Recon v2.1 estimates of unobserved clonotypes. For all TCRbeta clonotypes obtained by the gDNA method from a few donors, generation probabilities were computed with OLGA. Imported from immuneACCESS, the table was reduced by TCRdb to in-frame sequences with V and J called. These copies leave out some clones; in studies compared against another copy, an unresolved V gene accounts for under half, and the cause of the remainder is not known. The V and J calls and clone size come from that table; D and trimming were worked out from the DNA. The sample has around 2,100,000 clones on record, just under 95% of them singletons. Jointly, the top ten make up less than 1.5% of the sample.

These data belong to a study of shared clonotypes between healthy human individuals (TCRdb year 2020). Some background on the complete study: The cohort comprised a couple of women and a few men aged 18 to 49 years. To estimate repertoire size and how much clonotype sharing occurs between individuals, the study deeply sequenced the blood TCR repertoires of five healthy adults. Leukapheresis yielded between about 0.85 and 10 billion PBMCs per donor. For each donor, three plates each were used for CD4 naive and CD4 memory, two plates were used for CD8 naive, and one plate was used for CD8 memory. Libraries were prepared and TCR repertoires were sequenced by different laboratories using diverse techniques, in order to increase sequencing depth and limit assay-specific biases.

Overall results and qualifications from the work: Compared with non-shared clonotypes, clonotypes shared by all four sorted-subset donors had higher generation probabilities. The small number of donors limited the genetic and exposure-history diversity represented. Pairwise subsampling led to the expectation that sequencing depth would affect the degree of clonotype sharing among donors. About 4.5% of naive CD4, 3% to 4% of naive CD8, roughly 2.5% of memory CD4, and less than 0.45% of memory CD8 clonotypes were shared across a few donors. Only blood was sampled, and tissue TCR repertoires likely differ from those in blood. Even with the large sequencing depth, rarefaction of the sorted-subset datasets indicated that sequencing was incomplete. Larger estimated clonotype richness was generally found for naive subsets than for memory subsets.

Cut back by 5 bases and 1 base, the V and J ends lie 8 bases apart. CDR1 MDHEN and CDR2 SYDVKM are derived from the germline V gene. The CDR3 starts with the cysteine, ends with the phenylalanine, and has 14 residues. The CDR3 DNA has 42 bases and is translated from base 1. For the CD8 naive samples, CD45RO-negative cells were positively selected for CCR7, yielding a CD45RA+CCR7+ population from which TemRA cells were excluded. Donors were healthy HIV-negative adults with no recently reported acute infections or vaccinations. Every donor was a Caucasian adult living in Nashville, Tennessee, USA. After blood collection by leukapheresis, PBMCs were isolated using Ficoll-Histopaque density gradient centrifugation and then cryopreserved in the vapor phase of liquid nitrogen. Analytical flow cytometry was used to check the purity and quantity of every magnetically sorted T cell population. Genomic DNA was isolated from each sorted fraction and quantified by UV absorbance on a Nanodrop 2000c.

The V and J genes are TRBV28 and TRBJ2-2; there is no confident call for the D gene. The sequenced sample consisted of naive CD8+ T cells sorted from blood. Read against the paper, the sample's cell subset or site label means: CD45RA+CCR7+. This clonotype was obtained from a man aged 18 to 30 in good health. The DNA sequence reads TGTGCCAGCAGTCATTTCGGGAACACCGGGGAGCTGTTTTTT. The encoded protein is CASSHFGNTGELFF. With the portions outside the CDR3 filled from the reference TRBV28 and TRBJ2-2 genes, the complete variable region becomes DVKVTQSSRYLVKRTGEKVFLECVQDMDHENMFWYRQDPGLGLRLIYFSYDVKMKEKGDIPEGYSVSREKKERFSLILESASTNQTSMYLCASSHFGNTGELFFGEGSRLTVL.